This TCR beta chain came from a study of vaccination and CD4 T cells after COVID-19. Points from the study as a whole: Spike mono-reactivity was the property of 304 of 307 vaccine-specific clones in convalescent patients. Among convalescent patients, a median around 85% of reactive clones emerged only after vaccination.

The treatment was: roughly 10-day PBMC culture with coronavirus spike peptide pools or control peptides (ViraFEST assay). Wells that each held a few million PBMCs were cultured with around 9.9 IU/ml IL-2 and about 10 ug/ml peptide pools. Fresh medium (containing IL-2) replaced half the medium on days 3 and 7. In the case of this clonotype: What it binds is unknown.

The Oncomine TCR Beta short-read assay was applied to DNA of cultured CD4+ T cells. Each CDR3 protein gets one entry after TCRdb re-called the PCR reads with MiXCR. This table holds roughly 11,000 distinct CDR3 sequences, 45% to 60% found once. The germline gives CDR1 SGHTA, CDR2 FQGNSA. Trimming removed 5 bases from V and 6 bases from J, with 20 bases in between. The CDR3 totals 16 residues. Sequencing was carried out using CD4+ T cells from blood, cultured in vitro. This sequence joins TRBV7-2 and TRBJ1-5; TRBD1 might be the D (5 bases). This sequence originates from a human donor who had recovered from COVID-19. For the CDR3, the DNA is TGTGCCAGCAGCCCAACGACAGTACCGGGGGGTCAGCCCCAGCATTTT. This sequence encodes CASSPTTVPGGQPQHF.